The sequence of this T cell receptor (beta chain) was determined in a study of blood T cell repertoires in COVID-19. Whole-study context: Some COVID-19 samples were acute and others convalescent; all came from the United States, Italy and Spain. Sources were T cells, B-cell-depleted T cells, or PBMCs; the material itself was cDNA or gDNA.

As processed by the authors: Estimation of nucleated cell counts was performed using reference gene primer amplification. Only in-frame clones appear in the TCRdb table, and some are missing; sequencing was by immunoSEQ multiplex PCR. V, J and clone size are those of that table, while D and trimming were read from the DNA. The data show about 300,000 clones, roughly nine tenths seen once. Seattle cases were enrolled at active infection and followed longitudinally. The germline V gene encodes CDR1 SGHDN and CDR2 FVKESK. This CDR3 region has 14 residues. Trimming removed 1 base at V and 3 bases at J, with 9 bases between.

The chain carries TRBV14 and TRBJ1-2; D gene unclear. The origin of this receptor is a woman aged 25 to 39 with COVID-19, enrolled during active disease. Specimen: peripheral blood. The CDR3 reads CASSQVRADYGYTF. DNA for the CDR3: TGTGCCAGCAGCCAAGTGAGAGCTGACTATGGCTACACCTTC.